A single sample is the source of the 3 T cell receptor beta chains below, sequenced in a study of identical twins. Each CDR3 protein gets one entry after TCRdb re-called the 5' RACE reads with MiXCR. The sample carries 100,000 to 110,000 distinct CDR3 sequences, 5.9% recorded once. Source material: memory T cells sorted from blood. The receptors were gathered from a woman in her forties or fifties in good health.

The sample holds many counts of this clonotype. The chain joins TRBV7-2 to TRBJ2-1; D perhaps matches TRBD2 (6 bases). Trimming cost V 0 bases and J 4 bases, with 10 bases left between them. This CDR3 is built from 15 residues. Per germline, CDR1 SGHTA and CDR2 FQGNSA. The CDR3 sequence: CASSLARGLYNEQFF. Written as DNA, the CDR3 is TGTGCCAGCAGCTTAGCGCGGGGACTTTACAATGAGCAGTTCTTC.

In this sample, this clonotype turned up many times. This chain uses TRBV15 with TRBJ2-7; no definite D call. Germline V gene data show CDR1 as LNHNV and CDR2 as YYDKDF (reference sequence). V was pared by 0 bases and J by 5 bases, with 8 bases between. This CDR3 has 13 residues. As DNA, the CDR3 is TGTGCCACCAGCAGAGATCCTCTAAACGAGCAGTACTTC. Protein: CATSRDPLNEQYF.

This clonotype was found many times. The V call is TRBV12-3 or TRBV12-4, the J call TRBJ2-1; 8 nucleotides match TRBD2. Trimming removed 6 bases from V and 3 bases from J; junction bases left unmatched: 7. This CDR3 is 15 amino acids long. In nucleotides, the CDR3 is TGTGCCAGCAGAGCAACTAGCGGATTCTACAATGAGCAGTTCTTC. The encoded protein is CASRATSGFYNEQFF.